Listed below are T cell receptor beta chains from one sample, sequenced in a study of blood T cells in healthy people across ages. TCRdb redid the calling of the 5' RACE reads with MiXCR, one entry per CDR3 protein. The sample carries about 800,000 distinct CDR3 sequences, about three fifths recorded once. The sequenced material came from blood. The receptors originated from a man between 25 and 39 years old in good health. Each CDR3 is given with its conserved first and last residue. Each record gives: CDR3 protein, J gene, clone size, V gene. Clone size appears in some rows only: once, few, many, or a class for an expanded clone.

CDR3 protein: CASSLEATSDTQYF
J gene: TRBJ2-3
clone size: -
V gene: TRBV5-5

CDR3 protein: CASSRVREVSYEQYF
J gene: TRBJ2-7
clone size: once
V gene: TRBV7-8

CDR3 protein: CASSSRMTREETQFF
J gene: TRBJ2-1
clone size: once
V gene: TRBV12-3/TRBV12-4

CDR3 protein: CASSLLAGELQYF
J gene: TRBJ2-4
clone size: -
V gene: TRBV6-2/TRBV6-3

CDR3 protein: CALKETSSYEQYF
J gene: -
clone size: -
V gene: TRBV2

CDR3 protein: CASSLGTDWANVLTF
J gene: TRBJ2-6
clone size: -
V gene: TRBV7-3

CDR3 protein: CASSYGAEFTDTQYF
J gene: TRBJ2-3
clone size: -
V gene: TRBV6-6

CDR3 protein: CSAEEYNEQFF
J gene: TRBJ2-1
clone size: medium-sized
V gene: TRBV20-1

CDR3 protein: CSAEVPGGPGTQFF
J gene: TRBJ2-1
clone size: -
V gene: TRBV20-1

CDR3 protein: CASSKGTGPIGELFF
J gene: TRBJ2-2
clone size: -
V gene: TRBV11-1

CDR3 protein: CSALAGVGTDAQYF
J gene: TRBJ2-3
clone size: -
V gene: TRBV20-1

CDR3 protein: CAISRDRGWGSYEQYF
J gene: TRBJ2-7
clone size: few
V gene: TRBV10-3

CDR3 protein: CASSRMGTYEQYF
J gene: TRBJ2-7
clone size: -
V gene: TRBV4-2

CDR3 protein: CASTAKVGTGSYEQYF
J gene: TRBJ2-7
clone size: -
V gene: TRBV6-5

CDR3 protein: CASSYSSGGASYEQYF
J gene: TRBJ2-7
clone size: few
V gene: TRBV6-6

CDR3 protein: CASSAGLRNEQFF
J gene: TRBJ2-1
clone size: -
V gene: TRBV6-2/TRBV6-3

CDR3 protein: CSARVAATPYGQYF
J gene: TRBJ2-5
clone size: -
V gene: TRBV20-1

CDR3 protein: CASRTGQGLDEQYF
J gene: TRBJ2-7
clone size: -
V gene: TRBV7-2

CDR3 protein: CASTPPLGSEQFF
J gene: TRBJ2-1
clone size: -
V gene: TRBV7-8

CDR3 protein: CASSLRGGRDTQYF
J gene: TRBJ2-3
clone size: few
V gene: TRBV7-3

CDR3 protein: CASSFLTGGQETQYF
J gene: -
clone size: -
V gene: TRBV6-2/TRBV6-3

CDR3 protein: CASSQSGLAPEETQYF
J gene: TRBJ2-5
clone size: -
V gene: TRBV3-1

CDR3 protein: CACGQSGLWAFF
J gene: TRBJ1-1
clone size: -
V gene: TRBV30

CDR3 protein: CASSLRLAGIYEQYF
J gene: TRBJ2-7
clone size: -
V gene: TRBV27

CDR3 protein: CASSNKIYEQYF
J gene: TRBJ2-7
clone size: few
V gene: TRBV6-6

CDR3 protein: CSARPLRGGTVANYEQYF
J gene: TRBJ2-7
clone size: -
V gene: TRBV20-1

CDR3 protein: CASSPQGGTEAFF
J gene: TRBJ1-1
clone size: -
V gene: TRBV7-3

CDR3 protein: CASSQDWLADTYEQYF
J gene: -
clone size: -
V gene: TRBV4-3

CDR3 protein: CASSSQGVNSPLHF
J gene: TRBJ1-6
clone size: -
V gene: TRBV7-9

CDR3 protein: CATTGGGEQKETQYF
J gene: TRBJ2-5
clone size: -
V gene: TRBV7-9

CDR3 protein: CASSTQGHQPQHF
J gene: TRBJ1-5
clone size: few
V gene: TRBV2